This entry lists 21 T cell receptor beta chains sequenced from one sample in a study of cytomegalovirus exposure and HLA in healthy donors. PCR amplification relied on 60 Vbeta primers (plus 13 Jbeta primers). The table came from immunoSEQ multiplex PCR; TCRdb's copy has only in-frame clones and leaves some out. The sample contains about 300,000 clones, around 86% of which appear only once. Specimen: PBMCs. The receptor source for this set is a man aged 35-49 years in good health and CMV-seropositive.

This clone was found once. The CDR3 here is CASSSNRKGAAYNEQFF. CDR3 in DNA: TGTGCCAGCAGCTCAAACCGGAAGGGGGCGGCCTACAATGAGCAGTTCTTC. The chain joins TRBV7-9 to TRBJ2-1; TRBD1 aligns across 7 bases. The CDR3 covers 17 residues. Trimming took 4 bases from V and 2 from J; bases not matched to a gene: 11. Germline assignment: CDR1 SEHNR and CDR2 FQNEAQ (reference sequence). Complete variable domain (other parts from reference TRBV7-9 and TRBJ2-1): DTGVSQNPRHKITKRGQNVTFRCDPISEHNRLYWYRQTLGQGPEFLTYFQNEAQLEKSRLLSDRFSAERPKGSFSTLEIQRTEQGDSAMYLCASSSNRKGAAYNEQFFGPGTRLTVL.

The CDR3 protein is CASSQALRGGAETQYF. For the CDR3, the DNA is TGTGCCAGCAGCCAAGCATTACGAGGGGGCGCAGAGACCCAGTACTTC. The chain carries TRBV4-2 and TRBJ2-5, with 7 bases lining up with TRBD1. Germline values: CDR1 LGHNA, CDR2 YNFKEQ. The CDR3 sequence is 16 residues long. With 1 base clipped from V and 4 bases from J, the junction kept 9 bases outside the gene matches.

The chain carries TRBV7-2 and TRBJ2-1, with D unresolved. The CDR3 has 13 residues. V lost 1 base and J 9 bases, leaving 10 bases between the germline ends. Germline lookup yields CDR1 SGHTA and CDR2 FQGNSA. The CDR3: CASSLVIGVEQFF. The DNA of the CDR3 is TGTGCCAGCAGCTTAGTGATCGGTGTTGAGCAGTTCTTC.

This clone has only one observation. The rearrangement uses TRBV5-1 and TRBJ2-7; 9 bases are shared with TRBD1. Germline CDR1 reads SGHRS; CDR2 reads YFSETQ. V shed 0 bases, J shed 1 base, and the junction held 11 bases outside the gene matches. This CDR3 has 18 residues. The CDR3 bases are TGCGCCAGCAGCTTGGCCTTCCCTACCGGGACAGGGTCCTACGAGCAGTACTTC. Residues: CASSLAFPTGTGSYEQYF.

The rearrangement joins TRBV19 to TRBJ2-3, with unresolved D. Germline V CDR1 and CDR2: LNHDA, SQIVND (reference sequence). V lost 1 base and J lost 3, with 14 bases in between. The CDR3 length is 16 residues. The CDR3: CASSIVAKPWTDTQYF. As DNA, the CDR3 is TGTGCCAGTAGTATAGTTGCCAAGCCGTGGACAGATACGCAGTATTTT. Complete variable domain (other parts from reference TRBV19 and TRBJ2-3): DGGITQSPKYLFRKEGQNVTLSCEQNLNHDAMYWYRQDPGQGLRLIYYSQIVNDFQKGDIAEGYSVSREKKESFPLTVTSAQKNPTAFYLCASSIVAKPWTDTQYFGPGTRLTVL.

The chain uses TRBV28 and TRBJ1-2; 9 nucleotides match TRBD1. The germline CDR1 and CDR2 sequences are MDHEN and SYDVKM. CDR3 length equals 17 residues. J lost 7 bases, V lost 4 bases, and 16 bases had no gene match. The CDR3 loop reads CASSYIAPTGGAGGYTF. The CDR3 nucleotides are TGTGCCAGCAGTTATATAGCTCCAACAGGGGGCGCCGGTGGCTACACCTTC.

For the CDR3, the DNA is TGTGCCAGCAGCTTACAGGGATGGACTGAAGCTTTCTTT. This encodes CASSLQGWTEAFF. The chain employs TRBV7-3 and TRBJ1-1; possible D gene TRBD1, 5 bases. This CDR3 region has 13 residues. Germline V gives CDR1 SGHTA, CDR2 FQGTGA. V was trimmed by 2 bases and J by 5 bases, leaving 9 bases between them.

The CDR3 DNA reads as TGTGCCAGCAGCGGTAACGCCGGGACTGACACAGATACGCAGTATTTT. The encoded protein is CASSGNAGTDTDTQYF. V and J are TRBV7-9 and TRBJ2-3; TRBD2 is a possible D gene (6 bases). Trimming stripped 5 bases from V and 2 bases from J, with 17 bases between. The germline CDR1 and CDR2 sequences are SEHNR and FQNEAQ (reference sequence). The CDR3 totals 16 residues.

The chain couples TRBV27 to TRBJ1-2; D not resolved. The germline CDR1 and CDR2 sequences are MNHEY and SMNVEV (reference sequence). With 8 bases removed from V and 2 bases from J, the gap between germline ends came to 9 bases. The CDR3 contains 12 residues. The chain's CDR3 is CASGEANYGYTF. The CDR3 nucleotides read TGTGCCAGCGGCGAGGCGAACTATGGCTACACCTTC.

There are a few counts of this clone. The chain couples TRBV5-8 to TRBJ2-7; weak D call: TRBD1 (6 bases). V was shortened by 1 base and J by 1 base, with 12 bases between the two germline ends. The CDR3 is 15 amino acids. Germline V gene data show CDR1 as SGHTS and CDR2 as YDEGEE. The CDR3 DNA follows: TGTGCCAGCAGCTTGCACAGGGTACAGTCCTACGAGCAGTACTTC. As protein: CASSLHRVQSYEQYF.

This chain connects TRBV5-5 to TRBJ2-2; D is unclear. This CDR3 is built from 14 residues. Germline V gene data show CDR1 as SGHKS and CDR2 as YYEKEE (reference sequence). Trimming shortened V by 4 bases and J by 3 bases, and 10 bases separated the two germline ends. CDR3 nucleotide sequence: TGTGCCAGCAGCGCTATGGGCGACACCGGGGAGCTGTTTTTT. Translating gives CASSAMGDTGELFF.

On this clone itself: The same CDR3 is also encoded by other DNA sequences in this sample. J is TRBJ1-4 and V is TRBV9, with a possible D match to TRBD1 (6 bases). CDR1 is SGDLS and CDR2 is YYNGEE in the germline V gene. This CDR3 spans 14 amino acids. The V gene lost 2 bases and the J gene lost 5 bases, with 10 bases spanning the gap. CDR3 nucleotides: TGTGCCAGCAGCGTGGGGGGGACAAATGAAAAACTGTTTTTT. Its translation: CASSVGGTNEKLFF. The variable domain in full, with the rest retrieved from reference TRBV9 and TRBJ1-4, is DSGVTQTPKHLITATGQRVTLRCSPRSGDLSVYWYQQSLDQGLQFLIQYYNGEERAKGNILERFSAQQFPDLHSELNLSSLELGDSALYFCASSVGGTNEKLFFGSGTQLSVL.

The chain recombines TRBV28 with TRBJ2-3; D might be TRBD1 (5 bases). V lost 3 bases and J 1 base, leaving 14 bases between the germline ends. The germline CDR1 and CDR2 sequences are MDHEN and SYDVKM. The CDR3 covers 16 residues. The CDR3 DNA follows: TGTGCCAGCAGTTTCCCGGACATTACCCGCACAGATACGCAGTATTTT. Protein product: CASSFPDITRTDTQYF.

The chain recombines TRBV9 with TRBJ1-2, with 9 bases lining up with TRBD1. CDR1 is SGDLS, CDR2 YYNGEE, per germline. The CDR3 covers 15 residues. V was pared by 3 bases and J by 3 bases, with 6 bases of the junction left unmatched. The CDR3 region is CASSEGQGSYYGYTF. The DNA of the CDR3 is TGTGCCAGCAGCGAGGGACAGGGCTCCTACTATGGCTACACCTTC.

J is TRBJ2-7 and V is TRBV9; 8 nucleotides align to TRBD2. This CDR3 has 15 residues. Germline CDR1 is SGDLS and CDR2 is YYNGEE. Unmatched junction bases numbered 9, after V lost 4 bases and J lost 3 bases. CDR3 DNA: TGTGCCAGCAGCAAGCCCGGGACTAGTATCTACGAGCAGTACTTC. This sequence encodes CASSKPGTSIYEQYF.

V is TRBV2 and J is TRBJ1-5; the D is unclear. The CDR3 is 14 amino acids. Trimming cost V 7 bases and J 6 bases, with 16 bases left between them. Germline V CDR1 and CDR2: SNHLY, FYNNEI. The CDR3 protein is CASTRSLGGQPQHF. In DNA, the CDR3 is TGTGCCAGCACTCGAAGTTTGGGAGGTCAGCCCCAGCATTTT.

The chain recombines TRBV2 with TRBJ2-7, with D possibly TRBD1 on 6 matching bases. V was pared by 4 bases and J by 3 bases, with 13 bases between. CDR1 and CDR2 from the germline V gene are SNHLY and FYNNEI. This CDR3 region has 14 residues. CDR3 residues: CASSAWTENYEQYF. The DNA for the CDR3 is TGTGCCAGCAGTGCCTGGACAGAGAACTACGAGCAGTACTTC.

V gene TRBV13 combines with J gene TRBJ2-3; 7 nucleotides match TRBD1. The germline gives CDR1 PRHDT, CDR2 FYEKMQ (reference sequence). Losses at the gene ends were 0 bases for V and 5 bases for J; bases not matched to a gene: 5. The CDR3 consists of 15 residues. The CDR3 coding sequence is TGTGCCAGCAGCTTAGGACAGGGGCTAATAGATACGCAGTATTTT. This sequence encodes CASSLGQGLIDTQYF. Supplemented by reference TRBV13 and TRBJ2-3, the full variable domain reads AAGVIQSPRHLIKEKRETATLKCYPIPRHDTVYWYQQGPGQDPQFLISFYEKMQSDKGSIPDRFSAQQFSDYHSELNMSSLELGDSALYFCASSLGQGLIDTQYFGPGTRLTVL.

The CDR3 here is CASSVTWGAYNEQFF. CDR3 nucleotide sequence: TGTGCCAGCAGCGTCACGTGGGGGGCCTACAATGAGCAGTTCTTC. V and J are TRBV6-5 and TRBJ2-1; D might be TRBD2 (6 bases). The CDR3 contains 15 residues. V was trimmed by 6 bases and J by 2 bases, leaving 14 bases between them. Germline CDR1 reads MNHEY; CDR2 reads SVGAGI.

The rearrangement uses TRBV7-3 and TRBJ2-2; TRBD1 matches 12 bases. Germline-derived CDR1 and CDR2 are SGHTA and FQGTGA. V shed 6 bases and J 5 bases; nucleotides not matched to a gene: 1. The CDR3 runs to 14 residues. CDR3 in DNA: TGTGCCAGCAGGGGACAGGGGGCGACCGGGGAGCTGTTTTTT. Amino acid sequence: CASRGQGATGELFF.

The count of this clone is one. The chain is built from TRBV5-6 and TRBJ2-7, with 9 nucleotides matching TRBD1. The CDR3 extends over 16 amino acids. Germline values: CDR1 SGHDT, CDR2 YYEEEE. The V segment lost 0 bases and the J segment 1 base; nucleotides outside the gene matches: 5. DNA for the CDR3: TGTGCCAGCAGCTTGGGAACGGGACAGGGTTCCTACGAGCAGTACTTC. This encodes CASSLGTGQGSYEQYF.